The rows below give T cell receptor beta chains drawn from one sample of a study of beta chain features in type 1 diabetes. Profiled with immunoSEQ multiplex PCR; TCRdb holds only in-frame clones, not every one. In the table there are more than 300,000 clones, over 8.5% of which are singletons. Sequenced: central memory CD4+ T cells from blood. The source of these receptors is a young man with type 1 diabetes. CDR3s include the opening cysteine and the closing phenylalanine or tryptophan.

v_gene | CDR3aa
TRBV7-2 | CASSLAARSHNEQFF
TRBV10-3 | CAISAGDGSTGGYTF
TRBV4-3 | CASSQVATGAYEQYF
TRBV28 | CAIEDPSTGGYGYTF
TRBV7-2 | CASSPRTGGEETQYF
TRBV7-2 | CASSSNTDTQYF
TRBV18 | CASRLQGSGYGYTF
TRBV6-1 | CASRTSGGTEQFF
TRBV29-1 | CSVEGSGRATEAFF
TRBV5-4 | CASSLVDEELFF
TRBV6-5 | CASSRDTSHTYEQYF
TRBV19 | CASRGQGNQPQHF
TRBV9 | CASGSDEKLFF
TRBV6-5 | CASRTRTDTQYF
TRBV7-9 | CASSSKAFSGDTQYF
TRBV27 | CASSFGGGDRGREQYF
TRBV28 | CASREAGTDYSLGWANVLTF
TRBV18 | CASSPQEDTGELFF
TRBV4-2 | CASSRTGTSVPDTQYF
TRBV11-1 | CASSLDGLGGELFF
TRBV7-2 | CASSPRRSYNEQFF
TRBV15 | CATSRDGRGSEAFF
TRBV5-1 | CASSTGQGLNQPQHF
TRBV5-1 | CASSLALRSDTQYF
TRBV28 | CASRQRYSNQPQHF
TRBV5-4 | CASSVLDTQYF
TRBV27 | CASSLRGDSWGTEAFF
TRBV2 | CASSVRPDPGTDTQYF
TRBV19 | CASSIRVGDEQFF
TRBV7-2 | CASSFQSPGTGNPNEQFF
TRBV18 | CASSPDSQETQYF
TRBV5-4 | CASSFAGLAEAFF
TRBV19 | CASSGSAGRQPQHF
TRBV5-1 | CASSLEAGGTGELFF
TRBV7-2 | CASSLAGLAGDEQYF
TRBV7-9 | CASGVTYEQYF
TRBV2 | CASSVGDRGTQYF
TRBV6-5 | CASSLTVTASYEQYF
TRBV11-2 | CASSFGANTEAFF
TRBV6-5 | CASTIQGNGIQYF
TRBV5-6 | CASSLPGGETQYF
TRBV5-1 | CASSLDLGGNEQFF
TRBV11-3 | CASSFAGSYNEQFF
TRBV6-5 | CASRNNRGSYNEQFF
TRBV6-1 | CASSDPPSGRGEQYF
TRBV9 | CASSHSTSGAYEQYF
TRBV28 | CASSPAAGELNTQYF
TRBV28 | CASKSGTYTEAFF
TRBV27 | CASSLSNLNAEAFF
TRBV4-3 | CASSQYQSGTGSSYEQYF
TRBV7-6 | CASSSDRNTEAFF
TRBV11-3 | CASSLVGRGTEAFF
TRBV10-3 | CAISESIGYAGNTEAFF
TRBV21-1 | CASSKEEGGRTYEQYF
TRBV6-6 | CASTSRAFWYF
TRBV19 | CASRIDRLDEQFF
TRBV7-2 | CASSLVANLNTEAFF